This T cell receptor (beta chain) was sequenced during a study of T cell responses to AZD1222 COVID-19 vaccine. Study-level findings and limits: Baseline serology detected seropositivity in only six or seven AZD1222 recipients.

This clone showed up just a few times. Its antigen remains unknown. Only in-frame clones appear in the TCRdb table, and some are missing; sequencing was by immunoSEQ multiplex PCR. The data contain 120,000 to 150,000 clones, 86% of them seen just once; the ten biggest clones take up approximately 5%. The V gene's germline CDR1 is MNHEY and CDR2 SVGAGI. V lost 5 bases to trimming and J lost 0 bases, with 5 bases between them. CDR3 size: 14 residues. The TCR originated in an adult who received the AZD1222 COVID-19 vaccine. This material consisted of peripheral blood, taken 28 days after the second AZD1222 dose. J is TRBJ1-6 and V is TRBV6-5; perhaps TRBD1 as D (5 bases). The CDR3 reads CASSQGSYNSPLHF. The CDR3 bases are TGTGCCAGCAGTCAGGGCTCCTATAATTCACCCCTCCACTTT.